The text below deals with one T cell receptor (beta chain). What it binds is not known. These data originate in a study of T cell clonotyping in hematopoietic cell transplantation. Notes on the study in general: Pathologically expanded recipient clonotypes increased progressively from day 30 to day 180 as diversity fell.

The time point: recipient sample about 28 days before transplant, after cytoreduction. Trimming took off 4 bases at V and 11 bases at J, with 14 bases between the two ends. Germline V gene sequence: CDR1 MGHRA, CDR2 YSYEKL. This CDR3 contains 12 residues. Sequencing was performed with immunoSEQ multiplex PCR; in TCRdb, only in-frame clones are kept and a portion is missing. In the table there are roughly 80,000 clones, about 96% of which are singletons. This chain joins TRBV4-1 and TRBJ1-1; maybe TRBD1 (5 bases). The material was peripheral blood mononuclear cells, obtained before stem cell transplant. This sequence was found in a woman in her forties or fifties with acute myeloid leukemia. Some clones in this sample may be carry-over from other donors' samples. For the CDR3, the DNA is TGCGCCAGCAGCCCCACAGGTTATGAGGCTTTCTTT. Its protein is CASSPTGYEAFF.